The present entry profiles one T cell receptor beta chain with its context. Antigen specificity is unknown. The sample originates from a study of shared clonotypes between healthy human individuals. Study findings and constraints: Relative to their counterparts shared across all four donors, non-shared clonotypes exhibited diminished generation probabilities. About 5% of naive CD4 clonotypes were shared across four donors.

Germline V gene sequence: CDR1 SEHNR, CDR2 FQNEAQ (reference sequence). This CDR3 is 15 amino acids long. J gave up 6 bases and V 1 base, and 4 bases lay outside the gene matches. The protocol was immunoSEQ multiplex PCR, while the TCRdb copy is restricted to in-frame clones and leaves out a portion. This sample has roughly 500,000 clones, with more than 95% found just once. This chain uses TRBV7-9 with TRBJ2-1, with 9 bases aligning to TRBD2. The source is a woman in her twenties or thirties in good health. The sequenced sample was naive CD4+ T cells sorted from blood. Subset denoted: CD45RA+ positively selected. CDR3 loop: CASSLGVAGVNEQFF. CDR3 coding DNA: TGTGCCAGCAGCTTAGGGGTAGCGGGAGTCAATGAGCAGTTCTTC.